A selection of T cell receptor beta chains follows, all from one sample in a study of PD-L1 blockade in urothelial cancer. Produced via immunoSEQ multiplex PCR; TCRdb's table is partial and in-frame only. The sample shows about 55,000 clones, approximately 80% of them seen only once. The sample in question was PBMCs, obtained around atezolizumab (anti-PD-L1) treatment. The receptor source for this set is a man in his 70s with urothelial cancer. CDR3s include the opening cysteine and the closing phenylalanine or tryptophan.

CDR3aa: CASSLVAGNTEAFF; len: 14; v_gene: TRBV7-6
CDR3aa: CASGLGRAGINEQFF; len: 15; v_gene: TRBV12-5
CDR3aa: CASSAGGTGYTEAFF; len: 15; v_gene: TRBV9
CDR3aa: CASSSGSTRSEQFF; len: 14; v_gene: TRBV19
CDR3aa: CASSLGGQVQETQYF; len: 15; v_gene: TRBV11-3
CDR3aa: CASSERGYNEQFF; len: 13; v_gene: TRBV21-1
CDR3aa: CAWSVTGEAFF; len: 11; v_gene: TRBV30
CDR3aa: CASSIRGGQGAGLFF; len: 15; v_gene: TRBV19
CDR3aa: CASSSRDKRNSPLHF; len: 15; v_gene: TRBV11-2
CDR3aa: CASSLISGRSYNEQFF; len: 16; v_gene: TRBV7-2
CDR3aa: CASSSTSGNTGELFF; len: 15; v_gene: TRBV7-8
CDR3aa: CASSGTGGRSDTQYF; len: 15; v_gene: TRBV2
CDR3aa: CASSILAGAGELFF; len: 14; v_gene: TRBV6-5
CDR3aa: CASSSRQGDGYTF; len: 13; v_gene: TRBV7-2
CDR3aa: CASSSARGWPYNEQFF; len: 16; v_gene: TRBV7-6
CDR3aa: CASSPRVITEAFF; len: 13; v_gene: TRBV5-5
CDR3aa: CASRPGLAGSYEQYF; len: 15; v_gene: TRBV2
CDR3aa: CASIERTEAFF; len: 11; v_gene: TRBV6-1
CDR3aa: CASSLRRYGYTF; len: 12; v_gene: TRBV28
CDR3aa: CASQNQDNQPQHF; len: 13; v_gene: TRBV7-9
CDR3aa: CASSPGQGRAEAFF; len: 14; v_gene: TRBV7-3
CDR3aa: CASSPFGLAQSKETQYF; len: 17; v_gene: TRBV4-1
CDR3aa: CASSLAGSGGNTIYF; len: 15; v_gene: TRBV27
CDR3aa: CASSPGGGNQPQHF; len: 14; v_gene: TRBV2
CDR3aa: CASSLGGQGASYEQYF; len: 16; v_gene: TRBV7-9
CDR3aa: CASSLSRQGAGTEAFF; len: 16; v_gene: TRBV27
CDR3aa: CASSGLRTDTQYF; len: 13; v_gene: TRBV6-5
CDR3aa: CASSIAVGGAWTEAFF; len: 16; v_gene: TRBV19
CDR3aa: CASSLDDRPITDTQYF; len: 16; v_gene: TRBV5-4
CDR3aa: CASSRSRQGNTEAFF; len: 15; v_gene: TRBV2
CDR3aa: CASSIGGTKRSEAFF; len: 15; v_gene: TRBV19
CDR3aa: CASSLADTDTQYF; len: 13; v_gene: TRBV28
CDR3aa: CAWKVGDAKLFF; len: 12; v_gene: TRBV30
CDR3aa: CASSGGQGRTEAFF; len: 14; v_gene: TRBV6-1
CDR3aa: CASRPGGAGQETQYF; len: 15; v_gene: TRBV28
CDR3aa: CASSLTGGSNEKLFF; len: 15; v_gene: TRBV5-1
CDR3aa: CASSSRLYGGGHQPQHF; len: 17; v_gene: TRBV28
CDR3aa: CASRSNKYASEKLFF; len: 15; v_gene: TRBV27
CDR3aa: CASSQERLVSRELFF; len: 15; v_gene: TRBV14
CDR3aa: CASSLSLAGVSGANVLTF; len: 18; v_gene: TRBV5-4
CDR3aa: CASKPFGQTYGYTF; len: 14; v_gene: TRBV6-6
CDR3aa: CASSWADSLYEQYF; len: 14; v_gene: TRBV5-1
CDR3aa: CASSLVAGRRNTEAFF; len: 16; v_gene: TRBV5-1
CDR3aa: CASSHPHRDRDTEAFF; len: 16; v_gene: TRBV4-1
CDR3aa: CASSQDQGTNTEAFF; len: 15; v_gene: TRBV4-3
CDR3aa: CASSADMGGTSNQPQHF; len: 17; v_gene: TRBV7-2
CDR3aa: CASSVDSNTGELFF; len: 14; v_gene: TRBV9
CDR3aa: CASSFWTGRDTGELFF; len: 16; v_gene: TRBV5-1
CDR3aa: CASRQAGELFF; len: 11; v_gene: TRBV6-5
CDR3aa: CASSSGRIGVNEQFF; len: 15; v_gene: TRBV28
CDR3aa: CASSFGTSGRRDWETQYF; len: 18; v_gene: TRBV11-2
CDR3aa: CASSPSRDRGYSYEQYF; len: 17; v_gene: TRBV7-9
CDR3aa: CASNLGVAGTEQFF; len: 14; v_gene: TRBV7-2
CDR3aa: CASSGGTSGSIYEQYF; len: 16; v_gene: TRBV11-3
CDR3aa: CASSIGEQGRKLFF; len: 14; v_gene: TRBV19
CDR3aa: CASSKVRGAAGGNTIYF; len: 17; v_gene: TRBV21-1
CDR3aa: CASRALAEKTDTQYF; len: 15; v_gene: TRBV7-9
CDR3aa: CASSQHRKETDTQYF; len: 15; v_gene: TRBV2
CDR3aa: CASSPRFLAGNEQFF; len: 15; v_gene: TRBV18
CDR3aa: CASSLLAGGPGQSYEQYF; len: 18; v_gene: TRBV7-2